Each of the 6 T cell receptor beta chains below was sequenced from the same sample in a study of CD8 T cells in ankylosing spondylitis. TCRdb processed the 5' RACE reads anew with MiXCR; each CDR3 protein has one entry. Here the sample spans hundreds of thousands of distinct CDR3 sequences, roughly 10% being singletons. Sequenced sample: blood, either unsorted or a sorted T cell fraction (not recorded which). All receptors derive from a male donor with ankylosing spondylitis or in good health (not recorded which).

This clonotype occurred many times. The gene calls are TRBV5-1 and TRBJ2-3; D unclear. From germline, CDR1 is SGHRS and CDR2 YFSETQ. This CDR3 spans 13 amino acids. Deletions cut 0 bases from V and 6 bases from J, with 8 bases between. This CDR3 reads CASSLEHDDTQYF. The CDR3 DNA follows: TGCGCCAGCAGCTTGGAACACGATGATACGCAGTATTTT.

This clonotype showed up many times. The rearrangement links TRBV24-1 to TRBJ2-7; 9 bases fit TRBD1. V was clipped by 3 bases and J by 5 bases; unmatched bases: 7. The CDR3 covers 15 residues. Germline lookup yields CDR1 KGHDR and CDR2 SFDVKD. The CDR3 region has the DNA TGTGCCACCAGTGATCCGCACAGGGGGCTCGACGAGCAGTACTTC. It translates to CATSDPHRGLDEQYF.

This clonotype has more than one count but fewer than ten. The chain uses TRBV5-1 and TRBJ2-3; TRBD2 matches 8 bases. This CDR3 is 14 amino acids long. Looked up from germline, CDR1 is SGHRS and CDR2 is YFSETQ. V lost 0 bases and J lost 6; bases outside the gene matches: 3. CDR3 residues: CASSLVAGMDTQYF. CDR3 in DNA: TGCGCCAGCAGCTTGGTAGCGGGGATGGATACGCAGTATTTT. Full variable domain (remainder filled in from reference TRBV5-1 and TRBJ2-3): KAGVTQTPRYLIKTRGQQVTLSCSPISGHRSVSWYQQTPGQGLQFLFEYFSETQRNKGNFPGRFSGRQFSNSRSEMNVSTLELGDSALYLCASSLVAGMDTQYFGPGTRLTVL.

This chain links TRBV20-1 with TRBJ2-6; 9 bases are shared with TRBD1. Trimming cost V 6 bases and J 2 bases; bases outside gene matches: 5. Germline loops: CDR1 DFQATT, CDR2 SNEGSKA (reference sequence). The CDR3 is 15 residues long. CDR3 sequence: CSAWDRAPGANVLTF. CDR3 bases: TGCAGTGCGTGGGACAGGGCTCCTGGGGCCAACGTCCTGACTTTC.

The table lists this clonotype with many counts. The V gene is TRBV20-1, the J gene TRBJ2-1, with 10 nucleotides matching TRBD1. V lost 4 bases, J lost 2 bases, and 8 bases stayed unmatched. CDR3 length equals 16 residues. Germline assignment: CDR1 DFQATT and CDR2 SNEGSKA (reference sequence). The CDR3 sequence: CSANRDRGPTYNEQFF. The CDR3 coding sequence is TGCAGTGCTAACCGGGACAGGGGACCGACCTACAATGAGCAGTTCTTC.

The chain combines TRBV20-1 with TRBJ2-3; either TRBD1 or TRBD2 may supply D (5 bases each). CDR1 and CDR2 from the germline V gene are DFQATT and SNEGSKA (reference sequence). The V end was cut by 5 bases, the J end by 2 bases, with 14 bases between. CDR3 length equals 14 residues. This CDR3 reads CSASGTYFTDTQYF. CDR3 in DNA: TGCAGTGCTTCCGGGACCTATTTCACAGATACGCAGTATTTT.